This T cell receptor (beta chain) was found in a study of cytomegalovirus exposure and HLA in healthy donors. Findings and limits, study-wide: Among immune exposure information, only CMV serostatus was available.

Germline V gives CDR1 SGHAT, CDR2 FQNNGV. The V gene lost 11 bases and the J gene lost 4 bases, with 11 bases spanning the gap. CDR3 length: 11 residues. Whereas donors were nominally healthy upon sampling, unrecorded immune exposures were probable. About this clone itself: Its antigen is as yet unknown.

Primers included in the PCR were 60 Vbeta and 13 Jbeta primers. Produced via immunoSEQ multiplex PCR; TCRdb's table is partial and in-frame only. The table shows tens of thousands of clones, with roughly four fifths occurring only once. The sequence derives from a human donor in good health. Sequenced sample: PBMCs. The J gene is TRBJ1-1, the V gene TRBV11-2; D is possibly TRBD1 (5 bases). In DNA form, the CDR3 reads TGTGCCGGGGGGAAGGGCACTGAAGCTTTCTTT. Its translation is CAGGKGTEAFF.